This entry describes one T cell receptor beta chain. Its antigen is as yet unknown. The data belong to a study of siplizumab effects on memory and regulatory T cells. The study, taken as a whole, reports: It was never confirmed that proliferating Tregs from siplizumab cultures were suppressive. There appeared to be greater diversity in naive T cells than in memory cells, and naive T cells seemed major contributors to the alloresponse. With siplizumab, mappable alloreactive CD4+ clones averaged about 70% Treg-derived, versus 25% to 30% in controls. Alloreactive sequences whose origin lay in unstimulated CD4+ memory cells were significantly reduced by siplizumab.

The CDR3 has 15 residues. Losses at the gene ends were 9 bases for V and 4 bases for J; bases not matched to a gene: 9. The germline V gene has CDR1 MNHNY and CDR2 SVGAGI (reference sequence). The table came from immunoSEQ multiplex PCR; TCRdb's copy has only in-frame clones and leaves some out. The table has some 100,000 clones, over 90% seen once. The sequenced sample was non-Treg CD4+ T cells sorted from blood. The chain joins TRBV6-6 to TRBJ1-2; 12 bases line up with TRBD1. This receptor was identified in a human donor in good health. CDR3 in DNA: TGTGCCAGTTCCGGGACAGGGGGCGGTGGCTATGGCTACACCTTC. Protein: CASSGTGGGGYGYTF.